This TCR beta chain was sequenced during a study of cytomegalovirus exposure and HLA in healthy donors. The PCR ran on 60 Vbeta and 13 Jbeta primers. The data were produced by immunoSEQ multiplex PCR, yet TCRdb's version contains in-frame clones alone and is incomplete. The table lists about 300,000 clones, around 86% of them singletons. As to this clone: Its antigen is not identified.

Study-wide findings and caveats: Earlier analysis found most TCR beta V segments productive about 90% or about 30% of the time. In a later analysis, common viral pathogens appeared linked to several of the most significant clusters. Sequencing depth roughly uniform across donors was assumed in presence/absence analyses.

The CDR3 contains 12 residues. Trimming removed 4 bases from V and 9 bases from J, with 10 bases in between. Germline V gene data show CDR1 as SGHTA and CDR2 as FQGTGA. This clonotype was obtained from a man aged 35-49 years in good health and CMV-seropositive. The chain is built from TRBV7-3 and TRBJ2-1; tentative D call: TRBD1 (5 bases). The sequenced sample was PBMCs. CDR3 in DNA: TGTGCCAGCAGCTCAACAGGAGCTGAGCAGTTCTTC. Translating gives CASSSTGAEQFF.